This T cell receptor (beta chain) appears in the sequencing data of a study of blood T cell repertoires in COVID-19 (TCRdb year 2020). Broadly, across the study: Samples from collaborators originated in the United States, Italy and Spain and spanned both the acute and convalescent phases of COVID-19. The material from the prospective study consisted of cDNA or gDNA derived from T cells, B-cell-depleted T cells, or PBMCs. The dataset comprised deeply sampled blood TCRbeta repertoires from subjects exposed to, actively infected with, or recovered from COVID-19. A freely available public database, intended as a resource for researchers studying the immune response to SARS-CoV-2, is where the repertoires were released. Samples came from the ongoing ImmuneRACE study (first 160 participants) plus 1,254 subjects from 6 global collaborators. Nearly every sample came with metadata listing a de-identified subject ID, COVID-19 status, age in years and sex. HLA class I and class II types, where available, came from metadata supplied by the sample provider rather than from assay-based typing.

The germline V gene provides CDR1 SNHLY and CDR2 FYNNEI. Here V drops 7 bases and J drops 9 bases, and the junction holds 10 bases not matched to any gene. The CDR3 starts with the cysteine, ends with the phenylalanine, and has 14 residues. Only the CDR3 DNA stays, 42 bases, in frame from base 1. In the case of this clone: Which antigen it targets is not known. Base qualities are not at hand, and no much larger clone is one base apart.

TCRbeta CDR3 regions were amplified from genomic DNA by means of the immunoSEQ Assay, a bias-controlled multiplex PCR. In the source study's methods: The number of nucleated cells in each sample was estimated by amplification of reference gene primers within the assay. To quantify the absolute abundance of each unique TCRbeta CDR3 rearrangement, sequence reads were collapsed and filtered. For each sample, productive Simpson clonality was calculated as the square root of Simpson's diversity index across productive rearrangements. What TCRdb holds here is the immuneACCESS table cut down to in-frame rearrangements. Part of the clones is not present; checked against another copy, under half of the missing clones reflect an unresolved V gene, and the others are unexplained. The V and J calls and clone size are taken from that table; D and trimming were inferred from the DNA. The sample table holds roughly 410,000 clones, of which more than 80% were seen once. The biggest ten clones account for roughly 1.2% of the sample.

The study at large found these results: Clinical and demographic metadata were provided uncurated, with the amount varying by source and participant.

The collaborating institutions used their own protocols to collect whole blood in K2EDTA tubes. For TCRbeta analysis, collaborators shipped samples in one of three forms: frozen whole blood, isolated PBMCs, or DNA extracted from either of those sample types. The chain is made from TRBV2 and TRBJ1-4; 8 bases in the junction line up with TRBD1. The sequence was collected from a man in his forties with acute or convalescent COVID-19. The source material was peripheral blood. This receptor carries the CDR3 CASIDQGAQQKLFF. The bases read TGTGCCAGCATCGACCAGGGGGCGCAACAAAAACTGTTTTTT.